This T cell receptor (beta chain) was profiled in a study of shared clonotypes between healthy human individuals. The germline CDR1 and CDR2 sequences are SEHNR and FQNEAQ (reference sequence). The CDR3 spans 14 residues. The V end lost 5 bases, the J end lost 1 base, and 6 bases lay between the germline ends. Notes on this clone: Its specificity is unknown. Other DNA variants within this sample encode the same CDR3.

Running of the assay took place at deep level. Assay used: immunoSEQ multiplex PCR; TCRdb lists only in-frame clones, some missing. Of roughly 2,300,000 clones listed, about 90% are singletons. Study-level results: Clonotypes not shared had lower generation probabilities than those common to all four donors.

The source of this sequence is a man between 18 and 29 years old in good health. Some clones in this sample may be carry-over from other donors' samples. The V call is TRBV7-9, the J call TRBJ2-6; the D is unclear. Specimen: naive CD4+ T cells from PBMCs. The subset denotes: CD45RA+ positively selected. CDR3 sequence: CASSRPSGANVLTF. In nucleotides, the CDR3 is TGTGCCAGCAGCCGACCATCTGGGGCCAACGTCCTGACTTTC.